This paragraph reports one T cell receptor (beta chain). Germline CDR1 reads SNHLY; CDR2 reads FYNNEI. The length of the CDR3 is 14 residues. V dropped 2 bases and J dropped 5 bases, with 10 bases sitting between them. People whose metastatic non-small-cell lung cancer was chemo-refractory got focal radiation along with CTLA-4 blockade by ipilimumab. The table came from immunoSEQ multiplex PCR; TCRdb's copy has only in-frame clones and leaves some out. Of around 95,000 clones in the sample, under 90% were seen once. The data are from a study of radiotherapy plus CTLA-4 blockade in lung cancer. About the study: Among patients, over 15% showed objective responses, and approximately 30% had disease control.

This chain connects TRBV2 to TRBJ2-1; D unresolved. This sample comprised peripheral blood, obtained from a patient treated with radiotherapy plus ipilimumab. This receptor was obtained from a human donor with non-small cell lung cancer who had stable disease on radiotherapy plus ipilimumab. The CDR3 nucleotides read TGTGCCAGCAGTGAATTAAGGATAAACAATGAGCAGTTCTTC. Its protein is CASSELRINNEQFF.